A single sample is the source of the 7 T cell receptor beta chains below, sequenced in a study of identical twins. Each CDR3 protein is one row after TCRdb ran MiXCR on the 5' RACE reads. This table has about 690,000 distinct CDR3 sequences, around 6% appearing once. The specimen was naive T cells sorted from blood. These receptors were taken from a man aged 18 to 29 in good health.

The rearrangement uses TRBV28 and TRBJ2-5; D may correspond to TRBD1 or TRBD2 (5 bases each). Germline values: CDR1 MDHEN, CDR2 SYDVKM. V lost 3 bases to trimming and J lost 5 bases, with 22 bases between them. This CDR3 spans 17 amino acids. The CDR3 nucleotides are TGTGCCAGCAGTTTCAACCACCCGGGGCCGGGTAGGGAGACCCAGTACTTC. Its translation is CASSFNHPGPGRETQYF.

This clonotype came up many times. The chain links TRBV5-1 to TRBJ2-1; D gene unclear. Trimming cost V 3 bases and J 2 bases, with 9 bases left between them. The CDR3 is made up of 14 amino acids. The germline V gene encodes CDR1 SGHRS and CDR2 YFSETQ. As DNA, the CDR3 is TGCGCCAGCAGCTCATCGTCAACCTACAATGAGCAGTTCTTC. It is translated as CASSSSSTYNEQFF.

This rearrangement joins TRBV7-9 to TRBJ2-5; weak D call: TRBD1 (6 bases). There are 15 residues in the CDR3. V gave up 3 bases and J gave up 3 bases, with 14 bases separating them. Germline V CDR1 and CDR2: SEHNR, FQNEAQ (reference sequence). CDR3 amino acids: CASSFLTGTKETQYF. The CDR3 DNA reads TGTGCCAGCAGCTTCCTGACAGGCACTAAAGAGACCCAGTACTTC. Based on the CDR3 plus reference TRBV7-9 and TRBJ2-5, the full variable domain is DTGVSQNPRHKITKRGQNVTFRCDPISEHNRLYWYRQTLGQGPEFLTYFQNEAQLEKSRLLSDRFSAERPKGSFSTLEIQRTEQGDSAMYLCASSFLTGTKETQYFGPGTRLLVL.

Notes on this clonotype: Given a much more abundant clone one base away, this may be a read error. The J gene is TRBJ1-1, the V gene TRBV20-1; D is possibly TRBD1 (6 bases). The CDR3 consists of 13 residues. Germline V lookup: CDR1 DFQATT, CDR2 SNEGSKA (reference sequence). The ends were cut back, 3 bases at V and 4 bases at J, with 12 bases in the middle. In nucleotides, the CDR3 is TGCAGTGCTAGCCAGGGGTTGATCACTGAAGCTTTCTTT. Translation: CSASQGLITEAFF.

The V gene is TRBV11-2, the J gene TRBJ2-1; no reliable D call. Deletions cut 6 bases from V and 0 bases from J, with 9 bases between. CDR3 length equals 14 residues. CDR1 and CDR2 from the germline V gene are SGHAT and FQNNGV. The CDR3 reads CASRPIISYNEQFF. The CDR3 DNA is TGTGCCAGCAGGCCAATAATCTCCTACAATGAGCAGTTCTTC.

The V gene is TRBV7-2, the J gene TRBJ1-2, with TRBD1 identical over 8 bases. Germline values: CDR1 SGHTA, CDR2 FQGNSA. The CDR3 runs 15 residues. Trimming removed 5 bases from V and 2 bases from J; junction bases left unmatched: 7. CDR3 in DNA: TGTGCCAGCAGCCGGGACAGGAACCCAAACTATGGCTACACCTTC. Translating gives CASSRDRNPNYGYTF.

This clonotype was seen at least ten times. The CDR3: CASRPAGGYEQYF. As DNA, the CDR3 is TGTGCCAGCCGCCCGGCGGGAGGTTACGAGCAGTACTTC. This chain uses TRBV6-6 with TRBJ2-7; TRBD2 matches 8 bases. Germline trimming cut 8 bases from V and 4 bases from J; bases unmatched to any gene: 7. Germline CDR1 MNHNY, CDR2 SVGAGI (reference sequence). This CDR3 has 13 amino acids.